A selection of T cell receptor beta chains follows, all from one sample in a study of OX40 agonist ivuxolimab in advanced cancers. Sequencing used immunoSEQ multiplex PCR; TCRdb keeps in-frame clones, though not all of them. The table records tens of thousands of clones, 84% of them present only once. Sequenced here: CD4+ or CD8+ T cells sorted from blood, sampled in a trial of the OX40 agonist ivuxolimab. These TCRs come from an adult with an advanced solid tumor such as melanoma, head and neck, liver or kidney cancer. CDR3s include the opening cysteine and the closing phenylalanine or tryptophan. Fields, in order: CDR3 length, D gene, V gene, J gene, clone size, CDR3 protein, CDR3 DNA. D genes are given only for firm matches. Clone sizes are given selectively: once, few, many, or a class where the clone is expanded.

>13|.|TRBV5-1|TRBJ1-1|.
CASSRAENTEAFF
TGCGCCAGCAGCCGGGCAGAGAACACTGAAGCTTTCTTT
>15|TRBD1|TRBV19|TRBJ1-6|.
CASSAGTGENSPLHF
TGTGCCAGTAGTGCTGGGACAGGGGAAAATTCACCCCTCCACTTT
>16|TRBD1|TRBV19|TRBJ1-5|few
CASIYRDGQGNQPQHF
TGTGCCAGTATATATCGGGATGGACAGGGCAATCAGCCCCAGCATTTT
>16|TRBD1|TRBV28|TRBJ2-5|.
CASSTRSGTAQETQYF
TGTGCCAGCAGCACCAGGTCCGGGACAGCCCAAGAGACCCAGTACTTC
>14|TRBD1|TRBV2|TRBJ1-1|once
CASSESGQDPEAFF
TGTGCCAGCAGTGAATCTGGACAGGACCCTGAAGCTTTCTTT
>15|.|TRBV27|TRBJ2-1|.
CASSLRTNSYNEQFF
TGTGCCAGCAGCCTACGGACGAACTCCTACAATGAGCAGTTCTTC
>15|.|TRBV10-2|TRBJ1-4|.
CASSERGWANEKLFF
TGCGCCAGCAGTGAGCGGGGGTGGGCTAATGAAAAACTGTTTTTT
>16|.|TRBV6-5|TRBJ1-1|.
CASSYRRNLMNTEAFF
TGTGCCAGCAGTTATCGACGGAATCTGATGAACACTGAAGCTTTCTTT
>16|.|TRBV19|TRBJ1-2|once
CASSIRRGDRSYGYTF
TGTGCCAGTAGTATACGGAGAGGCGACAGGAGCTATGGCTACACCTTC
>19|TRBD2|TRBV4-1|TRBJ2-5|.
CASSQERASGRIFQETQYF
TGCGCCAGCAGCCAAGAGCGGGCTAGCGGGAGGATTTTCCAAGAGACCCAGTACTTC
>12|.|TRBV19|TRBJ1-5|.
CASREGRQPQHF
TGTGCCAGTAGAGAGGGGCGTCAGCCCCAGCATTTT
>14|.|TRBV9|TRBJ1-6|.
CASSVGVDNSPLHF
TGTGCCAGCAGCGTAGGAGTTGATAATTCACCCCTCCACTTT
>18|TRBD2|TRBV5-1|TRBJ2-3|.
CASSLGLAGGLNTDTQYF
TGCGCCAGCAGCCTAGGACTAGCGGGAGGATTGAACACAGATACGCAGTATTTT
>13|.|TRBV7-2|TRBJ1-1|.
CASSFEGVTEAFF
TGTGCCAGCAGCTTTGAGGGGGTCACAGAAGCTTTCTTT
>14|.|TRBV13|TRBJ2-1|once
CASTTWGDRDEQFF
TGTGCCAGCACCACCTGGGGGGACCGGGATGAGCAGTTCTTC
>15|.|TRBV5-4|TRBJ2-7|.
CASSSETGTTYEQYF
TGTGCCAGCAGCTCAGAAACCGGGACCACCTACGAGCAGTACTTC
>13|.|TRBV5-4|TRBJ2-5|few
CASSLDIQETQYF
TGTGCCAGCAGCCTGGACATACAAGAGACCCAGTACTTC
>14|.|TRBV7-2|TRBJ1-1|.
CASSLVWKNTEAFF
TGTGCCAGCAGCTTAGTCTGGAAGAACACTGAAGCTTTCTTT
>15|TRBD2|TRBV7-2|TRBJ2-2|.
CASRSPGGDTGELFF
TGTGCCAGCAGATCACCTGGGGGGGACACCGGGGAGCTGTTTTTT
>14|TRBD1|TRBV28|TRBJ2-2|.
CASRRQGNTGELFF
TGTGCCAGCAGACGACAGGGAAACACCGGGGAGCTGTTTTTT
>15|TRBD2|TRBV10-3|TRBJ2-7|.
CAISESELANYEQYF
TGTGCCATCAGTGAGTCGGAACTAGCGAATTACGAGCAGTACTTC
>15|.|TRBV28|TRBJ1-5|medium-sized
CASSLRAAGNQPQHF
TGTGCCAGCAGTTTGAGGGCGGCGGGGAATCAGCCCCAGCATTTT
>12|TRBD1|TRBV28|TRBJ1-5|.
CASSPPRDRQHF
TGTGCCAGCAGCCCCCCGCGGGACAGGCAGCATTTT
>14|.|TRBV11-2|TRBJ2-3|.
CASSLRDSGDTQYF
TGTGCCAGCAGCCTGCGGGACTCGGGGGATACGCAGTATTTT
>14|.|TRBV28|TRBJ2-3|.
CASYPGRGTDTQYF
TGTGCCAGCTACCCCGGACGCGGCACAGATACGCAGTATTTT
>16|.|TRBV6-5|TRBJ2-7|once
CASSYGRAGGVYEQYF
TGTGCCAGCAGTTACGGTCGGGCAGGGGGGGTCTACGAGCAGTACTTC
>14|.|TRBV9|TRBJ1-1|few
CASTPSGANTEAFF
TGTGCCAGCACACCCTCTGGGGCGAACACTGAAGCTTTCTTT